What follows are 8 T cell receptor beta chains derived from one specimen sequenced in a study of shared clonotypes between healthy human individuals. Here immunoSEQ multiplex PCR was the method, and the copy in TCRdb shows in-frame clones only, minus some. The data show roughly 1.5 million clones, around 98% seen once. Source material: naive CD4+ T cells sorted from blood. Described subset: CD45RA+ positively selected. These receptors originate from a man younger than 45 in good health.

The rearrangement joins TRBV5-1 to TRBJ2-5, with 7 bases aligning to TRBD1. CDR1 and CDR2 from the germline V gene are SGHRS and YFSETQ. After removal of 8 bases from V and 3 bases from J, the junction contained 4 bases not matched to a gene. The CDR3 contains 12 residues. The CDR3 spells CASMGQKETQYF. CDR3 DNA sequence: TGCGCCAGTATGGGACAGAAAGAGACCCAGTACTTC.

The chain recombines TRBV11-3 with TRBJ1-1, with D uncertain. Per the germline V gene, CDR1 is SGHNT and CDR2 is YENEEA. The CDR3 totals 13 residues. V was shortened by 1 base and J by 0 bases, with 3 bases between the two germline ends. The CDR3, as DNA: TGTGCCAGCAGCTTAGTCCTGAACACTGAAGCTTTCTTT. This sequence encodes CASSLVLNTEAFF.

The chain combines TRBV5-1 with TRBJ1-1; D ambiguous. CDR3 length: 15 residues. Germline V lookup: CDR1 SGHRS, CDR2 YFSETQ. Trimming pared 4 bases from V and 0 bases from J, leaving 13 bases between. The CDR3 spells CASSSNNGVNTEAFF. The CDR3 region has the DNA TGCGCCAGCAGCAGCAACAATGGGGTGAACACTGAAGCTTTCTTT.

The V and J genes are TRBV9 and TRBJ2-1; 10 bases agree with TRBD2. The length of the CDR3 is 16 residues. Germline CDR1 SGDLS, CDR2 YYNGEE. J lost 6 bases, V lost 0 bases, and 6 bases had no gene match. The CDR3 DNA sequence: TGTGCCAGCAGCGTAGGAAGGACTAGCGGAACCAATGAGCAGTTCTTC. Translation: CASSVGRTSGTNEQFF. The entire variable domain, with the rest obtained from reference TRBV9 and TRBJ2-1, is as follows: DSGVTQTPKHLITATGQRVTLRCSPRSGDLSVYWYQQSLDQGLQFLIQYYNGEERAKGNILERFSAQQFPDLHSELNLSSLELGDSALYFCASSVGRTSGTNEQFFGPGTRLTVL.

The gene calls are TRBV2 and TRBJ2-7; 11 positions match TRBD2. CDR1 is SNHLY, CDR2 FYNNEI, per germline. This CDR3 has 15 amino acids. With V trimmed by 6 bases and J by 4 bases, 8 bases remained unmatched. CDR3 region: CASRYTSGSTYEQYF. CDR3 nucleotide sequence: TGTGCCAGCAGATATACTAGCGGGAGTACGTACGAGCAGTACTTC.

This clone was observed once. This chain uses TRBV9 with TRBJ2-7, with TRBD1 matching 7 bases. V gave up 2 bases and J gave up 0 bases; unmatched junction bases: 8. The germline CDR1 and CDR2 sequences are SGDLS and YYNGEE. The CDR3 is 16 amino acids. The CDR3 is CASSVGSGQPSYEQYF. The DNA for the CDR3 is TGTGCCAGCAGCGTCGGGTCGGGACAGCCCTCCTACGAGCAGTACTTC.

The V call is TRBV6-1, the J call TRBJ2-3; TRBD2 aligns across 7 bases. Germline CDR1 reads MNHNS; CDR2 reads SASEGT. This CDR3 has 15 residues. The V and J ends lost 6 bases and 6 bases, in that order; junction bases with no gene match: 12. CDR3 protein: CASSRTVAGGDTQYF. CDR3 in DNA: TGTGCCAGCAGCCGCACAGTAGCGGGTGGTGATACGCAGTATTTT.

This chain connects TRBV5-6 to TRBJ1-1; D is undetermined. Trimming removed 0 bases from V and 1 base from J, with 7 bases in between. Germline loops: CDR1 SGHDT, CDR2 YYEEEE. This CDR3 is 14 amino acids long. The CDR3 loop is CASSLGTANTEAFF. The CDR3 coding sequence is TGTGCCAGCAGCTTGGGGACGGCGAACACTGAAGCTTTCTTT.